This is a list of T cell receptor beta chains from one sample in a study of cytomegalovirus exposure and HLA in healthy donors. Sequencing was performed with immunoSEQ multiplex PCR; in TCRdb, only in-frame clones are kept and a portion is missing. The data show about 73,000 clones, 80% to 90% seen once. The sample comprised PBMCs. These receptors came from a woman aged 18-35 years in good health and CMV-seropositive. The CDR3 runs from the conserved cysteine through the conserved F or W. The D gene is left open where the match is weak. The size field is filled for only some rows; it gives once, few, many or a size class.

CDR3,DNA,V,J,D,size
CASSLGAGQGANEKLFF,TGTGCCAGCAGCTTAGGCGCCGGACAGGGGGCTAATGAAAAACTGTTTTTT,TRBV7-9,TRBJ1-4,TRBD1,.
CASSLDRAGRGNTEAFF,TGCGCCAGCAGCTTGGACAGGGCAGGTAGGGGGAACACTGAAGCTTTCTTT,TRBV5-1,TRBJ1-1,.,.
CARNSEQFF,TGTGCCAGAAACTCTGAGCAGTTCTTC,TRBV7-5,TRBJ2-1,.,.
CASSGGTEYQETQYF,TGTGCCAGCAGTGGCGGGACAGAGTACCAAGAGACCCAGTACTTC,TRBV2,TRBJ2-5,.,.
CASSLGWIGVLAGELFF,TGTGCCAGCAGCTTAGGGTGGATCGGAGTACTCGCCGGGGAGCTGTTTTTT,TRBV7-2,TRBJ2-2,.,.
CASSFDRVFDTQYF,TGTGCCAGCAGCTTCGACAGGGTATTTGATACGCAGTATTTT,TRBV7-9,TRBJ2-3,TRBD1,.
CASSPTIYSNQPQHF,TGTGCCAGTAGCCCCACCATCTATAGCAATCAGCCCCAGCATTTT,TRBV19,TRBJ1-5,.,.
CAISDSHGTSGRNEQFF,TGTGCCATCAGTGATTCTCACGGGACTAGCGGGAGAAATGAGCAGTTCTTC,TRBV10-3,TRBJ2-1,TRBD2,.
CSALLDTNYEQYF,TGCAGCGCTCTTTTGGACACTAACTACGAGCAGTACTTC,TRBV29-1,TRBJ2-7,.,.
CASSLGTGHSGELFF,TGCGCCAGCAGCCTAGGGACAGGGCATAGCGGGGAGCTGTTTTTT,TRBV4-3,TRBJ2-2,TRBD1,.
CASSPQTGLNTEAFF,TGCGCCAGCAGTCCCCAAACAGGCCTGAACACTGAAGCTTTCTTT,TRBV4-3,TRBJ1-1,.,few
CASSLFPGGSYGYTF,TGTGCCAGCAGTTTGTTTCCCGGCGGCTCATATGGCTACACCTTC,TRBV28,TRBJ1-2,.,.
CASSSFRTSGRAYEQYF,TGTGCCAGCAGCTCCTTTAGGACTAGCGGGAGGGCCTACGAGCAGTACTTC,TRBV27,TRBJ2-7,TRBD2,.
CASSPLRGGYNEQFF,TGTGCCAGCAGTCCCCTACGGGGGGGTTACAATGAGCAGTTCTTC,TRBV28,TRBJ2-1,TRBD2,.
CASSVDRGRNTEAFF,TGTGCCAGCAGTGTAGACAGGGGACGGAACACTGAAGCTTTCTTT,TRBV2,TRBJ1-1,TRBD1,.
CASSQASFQGNTIYF,TGTGCCAGCAGCCAAGCGTCGTTCCAGGGAAACACCATATATTTT,TRBV4-2,TRBJ1-3,.,.
CASSQGQGFTDTQYF,TGTGCCAGCAGCCAAGGGCAGGGCTTCACAGATACGCAGTATTTT,TRBV14,TRBJ2-3,.,.
CASSPGGTYEQYF,TGCGCCAGCAGCCCAGGGGGGACCTACGAGCAGTACTTC,TRBV4-1,TRBJ2-7,.,.
CASSQDGTLGEKLFF,TGTGCCAGCAGCCAAGACGGGACATTGGGGGAAAAACTGTTTTTT,TRBV4-2,TRBJ1-4,.,.
CASSSFIDTLGNQPQHF,TGTGCCAGCAGCTCTTTTATTGACACGCTTGGCAATCAGCCCCAGCATTTT,TRBV5-8,TRBJ1-5,.,.